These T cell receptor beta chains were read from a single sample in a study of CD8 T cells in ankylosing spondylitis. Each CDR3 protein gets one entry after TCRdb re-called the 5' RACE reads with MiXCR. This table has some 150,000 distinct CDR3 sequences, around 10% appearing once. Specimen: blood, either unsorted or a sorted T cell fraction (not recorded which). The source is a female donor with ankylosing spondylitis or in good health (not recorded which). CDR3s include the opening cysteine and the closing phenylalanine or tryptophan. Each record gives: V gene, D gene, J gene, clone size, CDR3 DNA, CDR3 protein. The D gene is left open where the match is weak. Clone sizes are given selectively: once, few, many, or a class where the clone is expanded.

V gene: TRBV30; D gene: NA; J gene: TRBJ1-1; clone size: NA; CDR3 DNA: TGTGCCTGGAATCGACAGCCTACTGAAGCTTTCTTT; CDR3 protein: CAWNRQPTEAFF
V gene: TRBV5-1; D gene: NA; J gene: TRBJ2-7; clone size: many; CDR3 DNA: TGCGCCAGCAGCTTGCCAGGGGTGAGCGAGCAGTACTTC; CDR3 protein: CASSLPGVSEQYF
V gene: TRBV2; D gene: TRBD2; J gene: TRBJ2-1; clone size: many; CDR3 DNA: TGTGCCAGCAGTGGAAGCGGGAGCTCCTACAATGAGCAGTTCTTC; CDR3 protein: CASSGSGSSYNEQFF
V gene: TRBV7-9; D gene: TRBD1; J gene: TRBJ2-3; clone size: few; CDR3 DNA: TGTGCCAGCAGCTCCCAGGGGGAGACAGATACGCAGTATTTT; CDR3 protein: CASSSQGETDTQYF
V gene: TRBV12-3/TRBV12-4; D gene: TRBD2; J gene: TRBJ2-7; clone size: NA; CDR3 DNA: TGTGCCAGCAGTTTAGGCCGGACTAGCGTCGAGCAGTACTTC; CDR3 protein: CASSLGRTSVEQYF
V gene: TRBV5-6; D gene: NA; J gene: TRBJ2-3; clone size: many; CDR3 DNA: TGTGCCAGCAGCCTGTCTATGGACAGTTTGAGCACAGATACGCAGTATTTT; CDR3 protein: CASSLSMDSLSTDTQYF
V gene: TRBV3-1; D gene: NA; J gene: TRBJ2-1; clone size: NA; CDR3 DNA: TGTGCCAGCAGCCAACAGACTACAGTTAAAAAGTTCTTC; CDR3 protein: CASSQQTTVKKFF
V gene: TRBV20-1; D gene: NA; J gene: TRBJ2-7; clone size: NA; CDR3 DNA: TGCAGTACTAGAGTGGGCAGACTCTACGGGCAGTACTTC; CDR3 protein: CSTRVGRLYGQYF
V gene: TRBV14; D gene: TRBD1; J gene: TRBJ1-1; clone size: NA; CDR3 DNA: TGTGCCAGCAGCCTAGCGACAGGGTTGGGTGCTTTCTTT; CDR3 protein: CASSLATGLGAFF
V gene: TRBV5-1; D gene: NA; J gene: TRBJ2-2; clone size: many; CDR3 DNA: TGCGCCAGCAGCTTGGCGGCGCGGAACACCGGGGAGCTGTTTTTT; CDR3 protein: CASSLAARNTGELFF
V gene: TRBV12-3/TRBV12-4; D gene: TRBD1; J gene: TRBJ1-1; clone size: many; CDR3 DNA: TGTGCCAGCAGTCCGACAGGGTTGGACACTGAAGCTTTCTTT; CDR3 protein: CASSPTGLDTEAFF
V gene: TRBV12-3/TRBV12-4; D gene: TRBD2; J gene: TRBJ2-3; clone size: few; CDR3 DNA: TGTGCCAGCAGTGCACCGGGACTAGCGGGAGGGCCAGATACGCAGTATTTT; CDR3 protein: CASSAPGLAGGPDTQYF
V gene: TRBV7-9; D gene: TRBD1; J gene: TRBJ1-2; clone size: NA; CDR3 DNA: TGTGTCAGCAGCTCGATAGACAGGGAAGATCGGGATGGCTACACCTTC; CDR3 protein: CVSSSIDREDRDGYTF
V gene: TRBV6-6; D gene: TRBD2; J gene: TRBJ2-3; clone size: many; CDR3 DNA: TGTGCCAGCAGTTACGAGGCTAGCGGGGGTGCAGATACGCAGTATTTT; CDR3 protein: CASSYEASGGADTQYF
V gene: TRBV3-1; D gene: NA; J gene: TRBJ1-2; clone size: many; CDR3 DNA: TGTGCCAGCAGCCAGGGGGGGGCAGGGAGTAACTATGGCTACACCTTC; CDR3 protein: CASSQGGAGSNYGYTF
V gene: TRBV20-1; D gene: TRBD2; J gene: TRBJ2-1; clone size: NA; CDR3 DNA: TGCAGTGCCCAGGGGGGTAGCGGGAGGTTATGGAATGAGCAGTTCTTC; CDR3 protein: CSAQGGSGRLWNEQFF
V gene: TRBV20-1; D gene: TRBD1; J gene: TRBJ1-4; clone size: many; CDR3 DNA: TGCAGTGCCCGGGACAGGGGCAGAACTAATGAAAAACTGTTTTTT; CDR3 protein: CSARDRGRTNEKLFF
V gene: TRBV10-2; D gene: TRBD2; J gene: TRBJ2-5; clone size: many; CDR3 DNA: TGCGCCAGCAGTGACGGGGGACTAGCCTTCCCAGGCCAGTACTTC; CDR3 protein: CASSDGGLAFPGQYF
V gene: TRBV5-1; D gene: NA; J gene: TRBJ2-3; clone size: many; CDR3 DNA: TGCGCCAGCAGCTTGGGGGTTGCAGATACGCAGTATTTT; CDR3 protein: CASSLGVADTQYF
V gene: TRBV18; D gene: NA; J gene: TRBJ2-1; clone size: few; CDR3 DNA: TGTGCCAGCTCACCACCGAGAGGGGCCAATGAGCAGTTCTTC; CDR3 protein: CASSPPRGANEQFF
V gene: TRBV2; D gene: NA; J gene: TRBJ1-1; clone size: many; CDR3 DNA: TGTGCCAGCAGTCCAGGTTGGGGGAACACTGAAGCTTTCTTT; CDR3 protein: CASSPGWGNTEAFF
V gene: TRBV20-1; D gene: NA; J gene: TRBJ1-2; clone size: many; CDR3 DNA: TGCAGTGCTAGAGAGGGCGGGGGCAAAAACTATGGCTACACCTTC; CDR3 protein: CSAREGGGKNYGYTF
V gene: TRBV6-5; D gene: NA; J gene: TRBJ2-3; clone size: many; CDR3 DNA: TGTGCCAGCAGTTACGGGGACACTCGCACAGATACGCAGTATTTT; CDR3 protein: CASSYGDTRTDTQYF
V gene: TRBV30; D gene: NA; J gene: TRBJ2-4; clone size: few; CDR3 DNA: TGTGCCTGGAGTGTACGTCAGGGGGGCAATCAGTACTTC; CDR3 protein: CAWSVRQGGNQYF
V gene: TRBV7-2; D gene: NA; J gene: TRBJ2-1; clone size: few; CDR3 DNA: TGTGCCAGCAGCTTAGCACCAGGACAGCTCAATGAGCAGTTCTTC; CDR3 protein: CASSLAPGQLNEQFF
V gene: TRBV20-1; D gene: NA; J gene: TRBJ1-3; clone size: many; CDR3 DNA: TGCAGTGCTAGCAGGGGAGGGACTGGAAACACCATATATTTT; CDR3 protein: CSASRGGTGNTIYF
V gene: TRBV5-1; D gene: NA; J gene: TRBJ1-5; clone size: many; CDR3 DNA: TGCGCCAGCAGCTTGGGGCAGTCTAGCAATCAGCCCCAGCATTTT; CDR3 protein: CASSLGQSSNQPQHF
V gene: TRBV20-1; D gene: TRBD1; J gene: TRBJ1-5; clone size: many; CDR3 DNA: TGCAGCAGACAGGGGCTGAATCAGCCCCAGCATTTT; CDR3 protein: CSRQGLNQPQHF